Listed here are 3 T cell receptor beta chains from one sample, sequenced in a study of shared clonotypes between healthy human individuals. Generated by immunoSEQ multiplex PCR, the TCRdb table keeps only in-frame clones and is missing some. Of around 700,000 clones in the sample, about three quarters were seen once. The sample comprised memory CD4+ T cells sorted from blood. Regarding subset: CD45RA-negative fraction. The receptors shown here come from a woman in her twenties or thirties in good health.

The V gene is TRBV4-1, the J gene TRBJ2-1, with 9 positions matching TRBD1. The CDR3 has 18 amino acids. CDR1 is MGHRA and CDR2 is YSYEKL in the germline V gene. V shed 4 bases and J 3 bases; nucleotides not matched to a gene: 13. CDR3 DNA sequence: TGCGCCAGCAGCCTTGGGACAGGGATGGAGCGGAACTACAATGAGCAGTTCTTC. It yields the protein CASSLGTGMERNYNEQFF.

As DNA, the CDR3 is TGTGCCAGCAGCGCAGACCTGAGCGCATCAACTAATGAAAAACTGTTTTTT. It encodes CASSADLSASTNEKLFF. V usage is TRBV9 and J usage is TRBJ1-4; D is unclear. The CDR3 runs 17 residues. V dropped 3 bases and J dropped 0 bases, with 15 bases sitting between them. Germline CDR1 is SGDLS and CDR2 is YYNGEE.

The chain has TRBV19 and TRBJ1-5; no reliable D call. The CDR3 contains 15 residues. The V end was cut by 2 bases, the J end by 7 bases, with 15 bases between. CDR1 and CDR2 from the germline V gene are LNHDA and SQIVND (reference sequence). The chain's CDR3 is CASSIQSSTRQPQHF. The CDR3 DNA sequence: TGTGCCAGTAGTATACAAAGCAGTACTCGGCAGCCCCAGCATTTT.